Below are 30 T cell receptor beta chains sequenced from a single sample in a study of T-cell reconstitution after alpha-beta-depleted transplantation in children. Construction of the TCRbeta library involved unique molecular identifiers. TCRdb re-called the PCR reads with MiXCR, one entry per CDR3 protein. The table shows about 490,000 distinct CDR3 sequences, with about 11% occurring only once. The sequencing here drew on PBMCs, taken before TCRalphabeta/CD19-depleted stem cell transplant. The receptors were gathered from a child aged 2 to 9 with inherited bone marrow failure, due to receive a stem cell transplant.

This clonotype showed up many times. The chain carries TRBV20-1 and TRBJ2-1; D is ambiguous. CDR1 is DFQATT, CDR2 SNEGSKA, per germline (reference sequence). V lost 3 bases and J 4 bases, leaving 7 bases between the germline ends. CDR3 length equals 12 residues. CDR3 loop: CSASGVYNEQFF. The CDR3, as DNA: TGCAGTGCTAGTGGTGTTTACAATGAGCAGTTCTTC.

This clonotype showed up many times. The CDR3 DNA reads TGTGCCAGCAGCTTAGAAGGAGGCTACACCTTC. Translated, it gives CASSLEGGYTF. V is TRBV7-9 and J is TRBJ1-2; no reliable D call. Deletions cut 1 base from V and 8 bases from J, with 5 bases between. CDR3 size: 11 residues. Germline V gene sequence: CDR1 SEHNR, CDR2 FQNEAQ (reference sequence).

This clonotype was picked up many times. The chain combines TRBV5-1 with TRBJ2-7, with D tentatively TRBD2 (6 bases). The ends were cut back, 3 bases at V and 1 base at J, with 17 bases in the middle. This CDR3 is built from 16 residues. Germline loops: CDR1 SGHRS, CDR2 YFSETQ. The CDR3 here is CASSWGGSGTSYEQYF. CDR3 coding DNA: TGCGCCAGCAGCTGGGGTGGTTCCGGGACTTCCTACGAGCAGTACTTC.

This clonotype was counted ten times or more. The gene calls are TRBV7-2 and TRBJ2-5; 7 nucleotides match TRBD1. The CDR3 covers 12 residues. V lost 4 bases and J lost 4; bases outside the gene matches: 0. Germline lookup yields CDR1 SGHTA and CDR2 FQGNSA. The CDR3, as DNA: TGTGCCAGCAGCTGGGACAGAGAGACCCAGTACTTC. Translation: CASSWDRETQYF.

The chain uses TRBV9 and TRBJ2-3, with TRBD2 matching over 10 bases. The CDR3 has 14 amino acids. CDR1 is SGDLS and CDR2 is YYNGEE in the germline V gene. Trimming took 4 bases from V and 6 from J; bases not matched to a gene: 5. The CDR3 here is CASSSSGSLDTQYF. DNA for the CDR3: TGTGCCAGCAGCTCTAGCGGGAGCCTGGATACGCAGTATTTT.

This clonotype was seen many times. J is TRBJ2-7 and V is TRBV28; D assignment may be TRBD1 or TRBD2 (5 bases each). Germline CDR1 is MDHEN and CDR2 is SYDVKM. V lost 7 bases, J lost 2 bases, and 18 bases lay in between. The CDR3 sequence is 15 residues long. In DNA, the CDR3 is TGTGCCAGCACCGACCCGAACCGGGGCCCCTACGAGCAGTACTTC. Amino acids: CASTDPNRGPYEQYF.

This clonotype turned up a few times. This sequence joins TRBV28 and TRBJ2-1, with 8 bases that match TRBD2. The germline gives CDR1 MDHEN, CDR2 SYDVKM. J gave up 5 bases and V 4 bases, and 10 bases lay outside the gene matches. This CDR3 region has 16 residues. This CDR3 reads CASSSTGTRYDNEQFF. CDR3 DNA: TGTGCCAGCAGTTCCACCGGGACTAGATACGACAATGAGCAGTTCTTC. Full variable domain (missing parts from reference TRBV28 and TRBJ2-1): DVKVTQSSRYLVKRTGEKVFLECVQDMDHENMFWYRQDPGLGLRLIYFSYDVKMKEKGDIPEGYSVSREKKERFSLILESASTNQTSMYLCASSSTGTRYDNEQFFGPGTRLTVL.

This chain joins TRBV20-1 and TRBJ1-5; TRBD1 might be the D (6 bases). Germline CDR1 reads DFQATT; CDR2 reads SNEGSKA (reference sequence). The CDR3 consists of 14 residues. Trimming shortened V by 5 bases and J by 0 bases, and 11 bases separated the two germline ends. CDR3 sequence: CSARTAYSNQPQHF. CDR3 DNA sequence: TGCAGTGCTCGGACAGCATATAGCAATCAGCCCCAGCATTTT.

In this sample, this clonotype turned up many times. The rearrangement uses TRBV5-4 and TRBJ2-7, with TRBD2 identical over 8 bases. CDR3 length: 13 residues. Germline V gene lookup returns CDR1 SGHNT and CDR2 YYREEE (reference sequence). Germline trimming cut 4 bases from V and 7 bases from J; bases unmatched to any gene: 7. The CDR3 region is CASSPGLAEEQYF. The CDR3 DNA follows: TGTGCCAGCAGCCCAGGACTAGCTGAAGAGCAGTACTTC.

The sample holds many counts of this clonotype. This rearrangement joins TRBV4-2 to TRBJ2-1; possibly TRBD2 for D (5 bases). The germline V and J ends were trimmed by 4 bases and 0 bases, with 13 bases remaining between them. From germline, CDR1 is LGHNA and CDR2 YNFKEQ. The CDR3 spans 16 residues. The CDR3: CASSPDGEHSYNEQFF. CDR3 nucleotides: TGTGCCAGCAGCCCAGACGGGGAGCACTCCTACAATGAGCAGTTCTTC.

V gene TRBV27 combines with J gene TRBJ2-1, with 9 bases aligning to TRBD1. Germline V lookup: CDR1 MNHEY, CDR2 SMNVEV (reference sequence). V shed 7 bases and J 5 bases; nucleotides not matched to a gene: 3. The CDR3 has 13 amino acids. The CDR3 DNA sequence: TGTGCCAGCACCCGGACAGGGGACAATGAGCAGTTCTTC. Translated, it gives CASTRTGDNEQFF.

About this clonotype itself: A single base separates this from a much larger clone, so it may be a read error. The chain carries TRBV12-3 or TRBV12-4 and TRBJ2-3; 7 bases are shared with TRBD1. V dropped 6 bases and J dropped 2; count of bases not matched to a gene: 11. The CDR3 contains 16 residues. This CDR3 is CASSLTRQGPTDTQYF. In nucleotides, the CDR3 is TGTGCCAGCAGCTTAACGAGACAGGGACCCACAGATACGCAGTATTTT.

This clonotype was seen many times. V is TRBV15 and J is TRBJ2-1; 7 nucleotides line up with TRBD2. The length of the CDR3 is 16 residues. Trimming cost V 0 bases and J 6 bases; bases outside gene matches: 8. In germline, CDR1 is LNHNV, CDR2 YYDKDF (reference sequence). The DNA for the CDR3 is TGTGCCACCAGCAGAGAGCCGGGCGGGAGTATCAATGAGCAGTTCTTC. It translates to CATSREPGGSINEQFF.

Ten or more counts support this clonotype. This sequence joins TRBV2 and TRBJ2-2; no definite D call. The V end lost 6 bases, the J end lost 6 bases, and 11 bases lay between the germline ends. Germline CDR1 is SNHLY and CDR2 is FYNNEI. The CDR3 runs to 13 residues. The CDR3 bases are TGTGCCAGCAGCGAATTAGATGCCGGGGAGCTGTTTTTT. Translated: CASSELDAGELFF.

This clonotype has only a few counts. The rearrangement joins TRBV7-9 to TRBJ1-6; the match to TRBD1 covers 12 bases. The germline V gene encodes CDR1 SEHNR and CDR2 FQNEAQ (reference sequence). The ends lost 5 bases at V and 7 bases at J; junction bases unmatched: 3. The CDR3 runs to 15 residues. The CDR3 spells CASSGGTGGNSPLHF. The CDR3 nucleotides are TGTGCCAGCAGCGGGGGGACAGGGGGCAATTCACCCCTCCACTTT.

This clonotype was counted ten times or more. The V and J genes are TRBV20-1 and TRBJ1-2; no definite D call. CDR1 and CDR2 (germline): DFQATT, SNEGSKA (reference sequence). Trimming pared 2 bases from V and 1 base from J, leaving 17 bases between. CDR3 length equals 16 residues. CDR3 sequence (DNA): TGCAGTGCTAGATCTTCAGAGCTAACGATTAACTATGGCTACACCTTC. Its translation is CSARSSELTINYGYTF.

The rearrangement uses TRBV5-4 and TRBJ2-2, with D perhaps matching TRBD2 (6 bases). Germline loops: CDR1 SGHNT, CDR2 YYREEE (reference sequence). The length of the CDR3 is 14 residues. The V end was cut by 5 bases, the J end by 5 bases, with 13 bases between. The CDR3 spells CASSYLGGTGELFF. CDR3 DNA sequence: TGTGCCAGCAGTTACCTCGGAGGGACCGGGGAGCTGTTTTTT.

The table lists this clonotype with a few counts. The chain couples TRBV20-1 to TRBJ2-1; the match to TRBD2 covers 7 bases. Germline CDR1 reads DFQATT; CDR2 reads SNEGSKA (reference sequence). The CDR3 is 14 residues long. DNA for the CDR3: TGCAGCCGCGCGAGGACTAGCTCCTACAATGAGCAGTTCTTC. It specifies CSRARTSSYNEQFF.

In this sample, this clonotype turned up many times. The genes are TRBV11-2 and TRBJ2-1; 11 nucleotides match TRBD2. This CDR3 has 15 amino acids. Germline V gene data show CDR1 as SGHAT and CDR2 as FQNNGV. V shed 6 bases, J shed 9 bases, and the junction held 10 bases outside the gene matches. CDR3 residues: CASSILAGGASEQFF. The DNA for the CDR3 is TGTGCCAGCAGTATATTAGCGGGAGGGGCCTCTGAGCAGTTCTTC.

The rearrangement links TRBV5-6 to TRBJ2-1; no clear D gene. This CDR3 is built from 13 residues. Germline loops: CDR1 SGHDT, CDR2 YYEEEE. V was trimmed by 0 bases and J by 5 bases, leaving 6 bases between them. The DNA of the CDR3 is TGTGCCAGCAGCTTGGGCTACCACAATGAGCAGTTCTTC. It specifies CASSLGYHNEQFF. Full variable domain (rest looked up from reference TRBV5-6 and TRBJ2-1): DAGVTQSPTHLIKTRGQQVTLRCSPKSGHDTVSWYQQALGQGPQFIFQYYEEEERQRGNFPDRFSGHQFPNYSSELNVNALLLGDSALYLCASSLGYHNEQFFGPGTRLTVL.

The DNA for the CDR3 is TGTGCCAGCAGCTTGGTCGGAGGGGAAGGGGCCTCCTACGAGCAGTACTTC. It yields the protein CASSLVGGEGASYEQYF. The chain is built from TRBV5-4 and TRBJ2-7; D is possibly TRBD2 (6 bases). The germline gives CDR1 SGHNT, CDR2 YYREEE (reference sequence). The CDR3 extends over 17 amino acids. V lost 0 bases and J lost 0, with 16 bases in between.

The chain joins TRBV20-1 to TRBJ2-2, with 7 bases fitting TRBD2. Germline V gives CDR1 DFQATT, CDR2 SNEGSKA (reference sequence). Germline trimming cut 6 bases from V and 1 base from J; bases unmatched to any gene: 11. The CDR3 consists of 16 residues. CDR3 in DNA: TGCAGTGCCAGTCTGGGGGGGACTATGAACACCGGGGAGCTGTTTTTT. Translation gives CSASLGGTMNTGELFF.

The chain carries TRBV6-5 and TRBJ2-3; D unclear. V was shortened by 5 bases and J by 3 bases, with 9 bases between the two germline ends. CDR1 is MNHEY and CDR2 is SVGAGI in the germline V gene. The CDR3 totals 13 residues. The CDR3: CASSPTLTDTQYF. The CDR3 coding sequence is TGTGCCAGCAGTCCGACTCTGACAGATACGCAGTATTTT.

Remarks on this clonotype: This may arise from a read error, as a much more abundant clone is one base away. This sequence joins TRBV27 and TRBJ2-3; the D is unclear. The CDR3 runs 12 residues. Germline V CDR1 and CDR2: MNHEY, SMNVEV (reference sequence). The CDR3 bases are TGTGCCAGCAGTAACTCTTTGCATACGCATTATTTT. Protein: CASSNSLHTHYF.

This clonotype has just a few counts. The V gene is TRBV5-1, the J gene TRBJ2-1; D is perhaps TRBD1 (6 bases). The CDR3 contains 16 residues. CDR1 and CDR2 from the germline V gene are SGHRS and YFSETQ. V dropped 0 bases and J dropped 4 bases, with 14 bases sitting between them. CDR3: CASSLGGTPSYNEQFF. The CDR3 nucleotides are TGCGCCAGCAGCTTGGGGGGGACACCCAGTTACAATGAGCAGTTCTTC. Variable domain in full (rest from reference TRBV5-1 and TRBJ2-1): KAGVTQTPRYLIKTRGQQVTLSCSPISGHRSVSWYQQTPGQGLQFLFEYFSETQRNKGNFPGRFSGRQFSNSRSEMNVSTLELGDSALYLCASSLGGTPSYNEQFFGPGTRLTVL.

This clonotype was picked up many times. CDR3 residues: CASSPLLANTGELFF. The CDR3 DNA follows: TGTGCCAGCTCACCACTTCTTGCGAACACCGGGGAGCTGTTTTTT. The chain carries TRBV18 and TRBJ2-2; the D is unclear. V lost 1 base and J lost 0, with 6 bases in between. Germline V CDR1 and CDR2: KGHSH, LQKENI. The CDR3 is 15 residues long.

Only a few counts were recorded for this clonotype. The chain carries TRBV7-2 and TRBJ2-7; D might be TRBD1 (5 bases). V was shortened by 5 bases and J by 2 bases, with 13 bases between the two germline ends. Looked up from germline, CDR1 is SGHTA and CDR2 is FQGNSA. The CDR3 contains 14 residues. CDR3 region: CASSGAREAYEQYF. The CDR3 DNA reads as TGTGCCAGCAGCGGGGCCCGAGAGGCCTACGAGCAGTACTTC.

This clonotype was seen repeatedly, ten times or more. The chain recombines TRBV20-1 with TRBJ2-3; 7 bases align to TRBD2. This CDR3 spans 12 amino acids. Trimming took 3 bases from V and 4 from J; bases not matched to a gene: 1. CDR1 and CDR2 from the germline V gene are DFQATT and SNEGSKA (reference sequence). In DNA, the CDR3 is TGCAGTGCTAGTGCGGGGGCAGATACGCAGTATTTT. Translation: CSASAGADTQYF.

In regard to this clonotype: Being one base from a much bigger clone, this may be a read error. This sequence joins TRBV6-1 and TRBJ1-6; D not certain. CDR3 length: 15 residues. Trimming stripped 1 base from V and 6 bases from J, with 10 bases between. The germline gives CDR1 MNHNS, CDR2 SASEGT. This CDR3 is CASSEEYDANSPLHF. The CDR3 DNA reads TGTGCCAGCAGTGAAGAATACGACGCTAATTCACCCCTCCACTTT.

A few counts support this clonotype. CDR3 DNA: TGCAGTGCTAGAGAGACTAGCGGGAGGTCCCCCTACGAGCAGTACTTC. Translating gives CSARETSGRSPYEQYF. The chain joins TRBV20-1 to TRBJ2-7, with 13 bases aligning to TRBD2. The CDR3 is made up of 16 amino acids. Trimming removed 0 bases from V and 2 bases from J; junction bases left unmatched: 4. Germline V lookup: CDR1 DFQATT, CDR2 SNEGSKA (reference sequence).